This is a list of T cell receptor beta chains from one sample in a study of shared clonotypes between healthy human individuals. Sequenced by immunoSEQ multiplex PCR; TCRdb stores in-frame clones only, minus some. Of 450,000 to 600,000 clones in the sample, less than 85% were seen once. Sequencing was performed on PBMCs. These receptors were taken from a woman aged 40 to 50 in good health. Some clones in this sample may be carry-over from other donors' samples. Both conserved end residues are part of each CDR3. D genes are given only for firm matches.

v_call: TRBV21-1
j_call: TRBJ2-2
d_call: -
cdr3_aa: CASGRDKGNTGELFF

v_call: TRBV28
j_call: TRBJ2-7
d_call: TRBD1
cdr3_aa: CASSFPGTGSEQYF

v_call: TRBV5-4
j_call: TRBJ2-5
d_call: TRBD2
cdr3_aa: CASSIAGGVQETQYF

v_call: TRBV7-2
j_call: TRBJ2-5
d_call: TRBD2
cdr3_aa: CASSYTRGGLGETQYF

v_call: TRBV5-4
j_call: TRBJ1-2
d_call: -
cdr3_aa: CASSFGNRIYGYTF

v_call: TRBV4-2
j_call: TRBJ2-1
d_call: TRBD2
cdr3_aa: CASSQAGGRANEQFF

v_call: TRBV5-1
j_call: TRBJ2-1
d_call: TRBD2
cdr3_aa: CASSLQQGLAGVNEQFF

v_call: TRBV5-1
j_call: TRBJ1-2
d_call: TRBD1
cdr3_aa: CASSLGQGALGYTF

v_call: TRBV11-3
j_call: TRBJ1-1
d_call: -
cdr3_aa: CASSPGRGSNTEAFF

v_call: TRBV28
j_call: TRBJ2-7
d_call: -
cdr3_aa: CASSLSGPSVLEQYF

v_call: TRBV14
j_call: TRBJ2-5
d_call: TRBD2
cdr3_aa: CASSHISGRETQYF

v_call: TRBV19
j_call: TRBJ1-2
d_call: -
cdr3_aa: CASSIEGYSTYGYTF

v_call: TRBV2
j_call: TRBJ2-5
d_call: -
cdr3_aa: CASRGGLIEAQYF

v_call: TRBV28
j_call: TRBJ2-7
d_call: -
cdr3_aa: CASSQPGGGSYEQYF

v_call: TRBV10-3
j_call: -
d_call: TRBD2
cdr3_aa: CAISETSGRYEQYF

v_call: TRBV13
j_call: TRBJ1-1
d_call: TRBD1
cdr3_aa: CASSPAQGRTEAFF

v_call: TRBV6-5
j_call: TRBJ2-7
d_call: -
cdr3_aa: CASTPPSGSLYEQYF

v_call: TRBV9
j_call: TRBJ1-3
d_call: -
cdr3_aa: CASSVAAGEGNTIYF

v_call: TRBV10-3
j_call: TRBJ2-5
d_call: TRBD1
cdr3_aa: CAISRTGEAKETQYF

v_call: TRBV28
j_call: TRBJ2-7
d_call: -
cdr3_aa: CASTLGPPIYEQYF

v_call: TRBV4-1
j_call: TRBJ2-7
d_call: -
cdr3_aa: CASSQRGGHYEQYF

v_call: TRBV6-5
j_call: TRBJ2-2
d_call: -
cdr3_aa: CASTRGSRTGELFF

v_call: TRBV9
j_call: TRBJ1-4
d_call: -
cdr3_aa: CASSVVENEKLFF

v_call: TRBV10-3
j_call: TRBJ2-1
d_call: -
cdr3_aa: CAISQSYNEQFF

v_call: TRBV5-4
j_call: TRBJ2-2
d_call: TRBD2
cdr3_aa: CASSLGLAENTGELFF

v_call: TRBV20-1
j_call: TRBJ2-1
d_call: -
cdr3_aa: CSARIHEQFF

v_call: TRBV7-9
j_call: TRBJ2-6
d_call: -
cdr3_aa: CASSLDSGANVLTF

v_call: TRBV7-3
j_call: TRBJ2-2
d_call: TRBD2
cdr3_aa: CASSKRAGDSGGELFF

v_call: TRBV19
j_call: TRBJ1-2
d_call: TRBD1
cdr3_aa: CASSTFRTGGGYGYTF

v_call: TRBV28
j_call: TRBJ2-5
d_call: -
cdr3_aa: CASSLNRGGFQETQYF

v_call: TRBV5-4
j_call: TRBJ1-1
d_call: -
cdr3_aa: CASSPMRGDTEAFF

v_call: TRBV7-9
j_call: TRBJ2-3
d_call: TRBD2
cdr3_aa: CASSLGLGLTLTDTQYF

v_call: TRBV5-5
j_call: TRBJ1-5
d_call: TRBD1
cdr3_aa: CASSSGTGINQPQHF

v_call: TRBV18
j_call: TRBJ2-7
d_call: -
cdr3_aa: CASSPLRYNEQYF

v_call: TRBV4-2
j_call: TRBJ2-7
d_call: TRBD2
cdr3_aa: CASSQKFGWSVAGVVVEQYF

v_call: TRBV25-1
j_call: TRBJ2-5
d_call: -
cdr3_aa: CASSATAAWETQYF

v_call: TRBV11-3
j_call: TRBJ2-7
d_call: TRBD1
cdr3_aa: CASSPGQGAFEQYF

v_call: TRBV12-5
j_call: TRBJ2-1
d_call: TRBD2
cdr3_aa: CASAHGRAGSASHNEQFF

v_call: TRBV7-2
j_call: TRBJ2-5
d_call: TRBD2
cdr3_aa: CASSSGLAGEQYF

v_call: TRBV19
j_call: TRBJ2-2
d_call: TRBD1
cdr3_aa: CASSRTGTNTGELFF

v_call: TRBV12-5
j_call: TRBJ1-1
d_call: -
cdr3_aa: CASGLESGLEAFF